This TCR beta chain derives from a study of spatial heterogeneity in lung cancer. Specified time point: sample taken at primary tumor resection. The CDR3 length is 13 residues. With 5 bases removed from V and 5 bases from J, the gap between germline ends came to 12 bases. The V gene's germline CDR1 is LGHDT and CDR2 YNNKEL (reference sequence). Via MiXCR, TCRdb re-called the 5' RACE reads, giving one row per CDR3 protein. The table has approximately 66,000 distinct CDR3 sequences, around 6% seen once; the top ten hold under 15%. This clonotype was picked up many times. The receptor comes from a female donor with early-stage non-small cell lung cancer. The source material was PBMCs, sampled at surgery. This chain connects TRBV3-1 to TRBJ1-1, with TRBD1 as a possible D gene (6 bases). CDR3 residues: CASSSAGVTEAFF. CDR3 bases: TGTGCCAGCAGCTCCGCAGGGGTAACTGAAGCTTTCTTT.